This TCR beta chain was found in a study of cytomegalovirus exposure and HLA in healthy donors. Each of the donors was a healthy bone marrow donor. Deletions cut 0 bases from V and 6 bases from J, with 21 bases between. Germline V gene lookup returns CDR1 SGDLS and CDR2 YYNGEE. This CDR3 has 18 residues. PCR primers comprised 60 Vbeta and 13 Jbeta primers. Measured with immunoSEQ multiplex PCR; TCRdb has only the in-frame clones, and not every one. The sample shows 160,000 or so clones, less than 90% of them seen only once. This TCR was sampled from a man between 45 and 60 years old in good health and CMV-seropositive. V and J are TRBV9 and TRBJ2-2, with D perhaps matching TRBD1 (6 bases). Source material: PBMCs. CDR3 region: CASSVAPARQELAGELFF. In DNA, the CDR3 is TGTGCCAGCAGCGTAGCCCCGGCGAGACAGGAACTTGCCGGGGAGCTGTTTTTT.